This T cell receptor (beta chain) was recorded in a study of blood T cell repertoires in COVID-19 (TCRdb year 2020). About the investigation overall: The collaborator samples originated in the United States, Italy and Spain and spanned the acute and convalescent phases of COVID-19. Subjects who had been exposed to COVID-19, were actively infected with it, or had recovered from it provided the deeply sampled blood TCRbeta repertoires that made up the dataset. The repertoires were made available in a free public database intended to serve as a resource for research on the immune response to SARS-CoV-2. A de-identified subject ID, COVID-19 status, age in years and sex were almost always included in the sample metadata. The samples were drawn from two sources: the first 160 participants of the ongoing ImmuneRACE study, and some 1,300 subjects contributed by 6 global collaborators. The prospective study material was composed of cDNA or gDNA derived from T cells, B-cell-depleted T cells, or PBMCs. Where available, HLA class I and class II types were obtained from metadata supplied by the sample provider rather than from assay-based typing.

As for this clone: Its cognate antigen has yet to be identified. The record has no base qualities; no much larger clone is one base away.

The CDR3 holds 12 amino acids from the cysteine to the phenylalanine. Just CDR3 DNA is preserved here, 36 bases in frame from base 1. V is pared back by 5 bases and J by 9 bases, with 12 bases lying between the germline termini. From the germline V gene (reference sequence), CDR1 is LGHDT and CDR2 is YNNKEL. Broader findings and caveats from the paper: Clinical and demographic metadata were provided uncurated, with the amount varying by source and participant.

Participants in the prospective study were enrolled through a virtual design, were aged about 18 to 100 years, and lived in some 24 United States geographic areas. To assign participants to cohorts, the prospective study relied on clinical history that participants themselves reported in a screening survey and a study questionnaire. Recovered participants in ImmuneRACE Cohort 3 were defined as having two consecutive negative NP/OP PCR tests, clearance from a healthcare professional, or resolution of symptoms. Mobile phlebotomists in the prospective study collected whole blood, serum and a nasopharyngeal or oropharyngeal swab from every participant. Participants in the prospective study had the option to provide additional blood draws and questionnaires over a 2-month period. Prospective study blood samples were shipped either frozen or at room temperature before DNA extraction. TCRbeta CDR3 regions were amplified from genomic DNA by means of the immunoSEQ Assay, a bias-controlled multiplex PCR. In the source study's methods: The number of nucleated cells in each sample was estimated from the amplification of reference gene primers within the assay. Sequence reads were collapsed and filtered to measure the absolute abundance of every unique TCRbeta CDR3 rearrangement. Productive Simpson clonality was computed per sample as the square root of Simpson's diversity index over productive rearrangements. TCRdb obtained this table from immuneACCESS and retained in-frame rearrangements with V and J assigned. These tables miss some clones; where compared with another copy, unresolved V genes account for less than half of the shortfall, and the remainder is unexplained. Clone size and V and J calls were adopted from that table, with D and trimming inferred from the DNA. For this sample the table gives 300,000 to 400,000 clones, of which more than 75% were detected only once. The top ten clonotypes cover 2% to 3% of the sample.

Recombination joined TRBV3-1 (or the pseudogene TRBV3-2) with TRBJ2-3; TRBD2 is perhaps the D gene, given 5 matching bases. Sequenced material: PBMCs or T cells enriched from blood (not recorded which). The sequence derives from a man aged 55-75 years who had recovered from COVID-19. The sequenced DNA: TGTGCCAGCAGCAACCGGGATTACACGCAGTATTTT. Its coded protein is CASSNRDYTQYF.